This T cell receptor (beta chain) was captured by sequencing in a study of T cell responses to AZD1222 COVID-19 vaccine. The CDR3 length is 17 residues. Germline CDR1 is MNHEY and CDR2 is SMNVEV (reference sequence). The V gene lost 2 bases and the J gene lost 4 bases, with 15 bases spanning the gap. Second-dose schedules of about 4 or about 12 weeks were combined. Assay used: immunoSEQ multiplex PCR; TCRdb lists only in-frame clones, some missing. Here the sample spans 150,000 to 200,000 clones, 92% being singletons. Findings and caveats of the study: Elevations in Spike-specific TCR breadth and depth followed administration of two AZD1222 doses. Nearly half of unique spike-specific TCRs reportedly avoided B.1.351 and B.1.1.7 mutated regions.

Points on this clone: Its antigen remains unknown.

The receptor was isolated from an adult who received the AZD1222 COVID-19 vaccine. The specimen comprised peripheral blood, sampled 28 days after the second AZD1222 dose. V usage is TRBV27 and J usage is TRBJ1-6; weak D call: TRBD1 (5 bases). The CDR3, as DNA: TGTGCCAGCAGTTTAGGCGACCGACAGCCGTATAATTCACCCCTCCACTTT. Translation gives CASSLGDRQPYNSPLHF.